This entry lists 2 T cell receptor beta chains sequenced from one sample in a study of T cell responses to AZD1222 COVID-19 vaccine. The assay was immunoSEQ multiplex PCR, and TCRdb's table has in-frame clones only and misses some. The sample lists some 86,000 clones, around 81% occurring once. The sample consisted of peripheral blood, taken on day 0 of AZD1222 vaccination. These receptors were taken from an adult in good health.

The V gene is TRBV18, the J gene TRBJ1-6; D gene ambiguous. V gave up 6 bases and J gave up 10 bases, with 16 bases separating them. This CDR3 is built from 14 residues. The V gene's germline CDR1 is KGHSH and CDR2 LQKENI. The chain's CDR3 is CASSPNGRESPLHF. In nucleotides, the CDR3 is TGTGCCAGCTCCCCAAATGGTCGCGAATCACCCCTCCACTTT.

The gene calls are TRBV4-1 and TRBJ2-7; D is uncertain. The CDR3 contains 13 residues. V gave up 1 base and J gave up 3 bases, with 7 bases separating them. CDR1 MGHRA and CDR2 YSYEKL come from the germline V gene. The CDR3 DNA is TGCGCCAGCAGCCAAGCGGAAAGCTACGAGCAGTACTTC. Amino acid sequence: CASSQAESYEQYF.